This TCR beta chain stems from a study of beta chain features in type 1 diabetes. Of the isolated RNA, all was reverse transcribed, and so the sequenced material was expressed TCRB transcripts. Using immunoSEQ multiplex PCR, the repertoire was profiled, and TCRdb retains in-frame clones only, with some absent. The data contain hundreds of thousands of clones, approximately 12% of them seen just once; the ten biggest clones take up roughly 0.017%. This CDR3 has 11 amino acids. V was cut by 2 bases and J by 14 bases, with 10 bases left in between. Per germline, CDR1 PRHDT and CDR2 FYEKMQ (reference sequence). General study points: The naive, central memory and Treg TCRB repertoires showed an apparent similarity that was greater among patients than among healthy donors. Unsettled here was the matter of whether HLA type influences TCRB rearrangement.

About this clone: Antigen: not known.

Sequencing input: naive CD4+ T cells from blood. This chain uses TRBV13 with TRBJ2-4; perhaps TRBD2 as D (5 bases). The sequence came from a man aged 18 to 29 in good health. The CDR3 bases are TGTGCCAGCAGCTTAATGGGAGTTAAGTACTTC. It codes for CASSLMGVKYF.